The source of this T cell receptor beta chain is a study of blood T cell repertoires in COVID-19. J gave up 7 bases and V 1 base, and 9 bases lay outside the gene matches. The germline gives CDR1 SGHTA, CDR2 FQGNSA. CDR3 length: 16 residues. Per the original data handling: From reference gene primer amplification, estimates of nucleated cell counts were derived. Profiling relied on immunoSEQ multiplex PCR, and the TCRdb table lists in-frame clones only, not all of them. The V and J calls and clone size come from that table; D and trimming were worked out from the DNA. The sample includes some 200,000 clones, 87% seen only once; the top ten take 2% to 2.5%. Participants were aged roughly 18 to 90 years, lived in around 22 US areas, and enrolled virtually. Researchers sorted participants into cohorts using their self-reported clinical history.

The source of this sequence is a woman in her 30s who had recovered from COVID-19. J is TRBJ2-7 and V is TRBV7-2; 11 bases fit TRBD2. Sequencing was done on a sample of PBMCs or T cells enriched from blood (not recorded which). Here the CDR3 DNA reads TGTGCCAGCAGCTTAGGGGGGACTAGCGGCCCCGGGGAGCAGTACTTC. Protein: CASSLGGTSGPGEQYF.